What follows describes a single T cell receptor (beta chain). Its antigen is unknown. This sample was taken from a study of cytomegalovirus exposure and HLA in healthy donors. Notes on the study in general: Rates of TCR association differed by HLA locus in a later analysis, with DRB1 highest and HLA-C lowest. An analysis done earlier found most TCR beta V segments productive about 87% or about 30% of the time. In vitro, three CMV-associated chains proved specific for CMV antigens.

CDR3 length equals 16 residues. The germline CDR1 and CDR2 sequences are SGHVS and FNYEAQ. J was trimmed by 2 bases and V by 6 bases; bases with no gene match: 7. The PCR had 60 Vbeta and 13 Jbeta primers. Method: immunoSEQ multiplex PCR; TCRdb's copy keeps in-frame clones and lacks some. The table has some 100,000 clones, about 74% seen once. The gene calls are TRBV7-6 and TRBJ2-3, with 11 bases identical to TRBD2. The source material was PBMCs. The TCR was taken from a woman between 18 and 29 years old in good health and CMV-seropositive. In nucleotides, the CDR3 is TGTGCCAGCAGAAGGATACTAGCGGGAGTCACAGATACGCAGTATTTT. It translates to CASRRILAGVTDTQYF.